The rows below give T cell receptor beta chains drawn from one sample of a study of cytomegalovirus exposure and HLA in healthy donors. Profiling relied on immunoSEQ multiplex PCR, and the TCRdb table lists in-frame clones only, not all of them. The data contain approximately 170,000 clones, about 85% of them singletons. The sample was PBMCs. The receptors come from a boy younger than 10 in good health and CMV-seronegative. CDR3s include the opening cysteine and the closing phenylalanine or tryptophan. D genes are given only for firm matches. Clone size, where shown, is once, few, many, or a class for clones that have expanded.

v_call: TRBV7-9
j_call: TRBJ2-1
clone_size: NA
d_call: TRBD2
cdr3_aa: CASSLDGRASAAEQFF
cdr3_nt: TGTGCCAGCAGCTTAGACGGGAGGGCTAGCGCGGCTGAGCAGTTCTTC

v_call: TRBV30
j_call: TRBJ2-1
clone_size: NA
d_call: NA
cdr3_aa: CASKRGSGSYNEQFF
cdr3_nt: TGTGCGTCAAAACGAGGTAGCGGATCCTACAATGAGCAGTTCTTC

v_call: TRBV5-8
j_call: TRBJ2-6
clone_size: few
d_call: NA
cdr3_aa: CASTRITQAGANVLTF
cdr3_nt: TGTGCCAGCACCAGAATCACACAGGCTGGGGCCAACGTCCTGACTTTC

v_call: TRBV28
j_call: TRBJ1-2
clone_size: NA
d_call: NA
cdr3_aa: CATGGVDYTF
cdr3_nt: TGTGCCACCGGCGGGGTAGACTACACCTTC

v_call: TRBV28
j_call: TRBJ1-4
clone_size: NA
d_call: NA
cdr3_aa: CASSLWGRRANEKLFF
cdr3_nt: TGTGCCAGCAGTTTATGGGGGCGTCGGGCTAATGAAAAACTGTTTTTT

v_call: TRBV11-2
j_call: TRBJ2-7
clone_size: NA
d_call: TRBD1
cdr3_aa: CASSSPGQGAYEQYF
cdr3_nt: TGTGCCAGCAGCTCCCCGGGACAGGGTGCCTACGAGCAGTACTTC

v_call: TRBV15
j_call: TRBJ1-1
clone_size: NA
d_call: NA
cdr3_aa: CATSRGGTEAFF
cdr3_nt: TGTGCCACCAGCAGGGGAGGGACTGAAGCTTTCTTT

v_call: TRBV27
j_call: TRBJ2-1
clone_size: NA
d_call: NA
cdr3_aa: CASSQSYNEQFF
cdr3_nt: TGTGCCAGCAGCCAATCCTACAATGAGCAGTTCTTC

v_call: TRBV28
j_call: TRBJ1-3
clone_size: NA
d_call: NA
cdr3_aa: CASSPDRTPGNTIYF
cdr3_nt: TGTGCCAGCAGTCCCGACAGGACTCCTGGAAACACCATATATTTT

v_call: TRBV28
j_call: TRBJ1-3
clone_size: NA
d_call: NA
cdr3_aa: CASSPGGSGNTIYF
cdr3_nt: TGTGCCAGCAGTCCCGGGGGCTCTGGAAACACCATATATTTT

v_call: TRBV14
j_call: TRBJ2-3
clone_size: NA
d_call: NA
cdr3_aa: CASTPNGGSTDTQYF
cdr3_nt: TGTGCCAGCACCCCGAACGGGGGAAGCACAGATACGCAGTATTTT

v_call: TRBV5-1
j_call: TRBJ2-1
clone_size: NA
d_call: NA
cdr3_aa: CASSLGGDSLSYNEQFF
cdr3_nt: TGCGCCAGCAGCTTGGGGGGGGACAGCCTTTCCTACAATGAGCAGTTCTTC

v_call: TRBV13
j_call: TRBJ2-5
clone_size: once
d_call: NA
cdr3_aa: CASSPFMEGIGTQYF
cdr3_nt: TGTGCCAGCAGCCCCTTTATGGAGGGGATAGGGACCCAGTACTTC

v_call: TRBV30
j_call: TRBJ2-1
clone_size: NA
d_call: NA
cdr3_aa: CAWSGSSYNEQFF
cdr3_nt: TGTGCCTGGAGCGGGAGCTCCTACAATGAGCAGTTCTTC

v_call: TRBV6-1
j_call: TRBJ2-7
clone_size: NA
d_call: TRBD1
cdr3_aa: CASTSWGTGEGEQYF
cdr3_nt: TGTGCCAGCACATCCTGGGGGACAGGGGAGGGCGAGCAGTACTTC

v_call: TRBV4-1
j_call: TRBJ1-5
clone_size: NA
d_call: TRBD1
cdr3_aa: CASSQSPGTGLQPQHF
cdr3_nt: TGCGCCAGCAGCCAGAGCCCCGGGACAGGCCTGCAGCCCCAGCATTTT

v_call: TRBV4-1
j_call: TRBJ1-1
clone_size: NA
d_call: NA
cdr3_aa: CASSTRTASNTEAFF
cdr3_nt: TGCGCCAGCAGTACACGGACAGCCTCCAACACTGAAGCTTTCTTT

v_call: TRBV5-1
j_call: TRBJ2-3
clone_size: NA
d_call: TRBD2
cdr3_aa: CASSLLGVAGAADTQYF
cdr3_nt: TGCGCCAGCAGCTTGTTGGGGGTAGCGGGAGCGGCAGATACGCAGTATTTT

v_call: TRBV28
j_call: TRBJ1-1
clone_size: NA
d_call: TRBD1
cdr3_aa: CASSFPLGDSQLNTEAFF
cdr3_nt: TGTGCCAGCAGTTTTCCCTTGGGGGACAGTCAACTGAACACTGAAGCTTTCTTT

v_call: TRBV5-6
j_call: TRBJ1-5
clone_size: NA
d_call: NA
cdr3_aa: CASSLAIGGAGQPQHF
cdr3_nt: TGTGCCAGCAGCTTGGCAATTGGGGGGGCCGGACAGCCCCAGCACTTT

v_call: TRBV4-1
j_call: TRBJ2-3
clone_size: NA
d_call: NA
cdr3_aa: CASSPRVWDNTDTQYF
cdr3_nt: TGCGCCAGCAGCCCGAGGGTCTGGGACAACACAGATACGCAGTATTTT

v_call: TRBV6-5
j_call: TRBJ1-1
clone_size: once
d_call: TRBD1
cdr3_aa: CASSSPRQGCTEAFF
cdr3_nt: TGTGCCAGCAGCTCACCGCGACAGGGGTGCACTGAAGCTTTCTTT

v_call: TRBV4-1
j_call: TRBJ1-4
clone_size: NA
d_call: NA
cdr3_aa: CASSPPGRLREEKLFF
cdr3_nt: TGCGCCAGCAGCCCCCCTGGCAGGTTAAGGGAGGAAAAACTGTTTTTT

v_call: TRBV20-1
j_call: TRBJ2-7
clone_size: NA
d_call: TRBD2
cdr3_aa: CSGNREDEQYF
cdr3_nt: TGCAGTGGGAACCGGGAGGACGAGCAGTACTTC

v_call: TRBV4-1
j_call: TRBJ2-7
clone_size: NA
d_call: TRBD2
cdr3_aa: CASSRLAGVSSEQYF
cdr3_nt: TGCGCCAGCAGCCGTCTAGCGGGAGTAAGCTCCGAGCAGTACTTC

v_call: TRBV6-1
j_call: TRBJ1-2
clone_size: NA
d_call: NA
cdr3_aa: CASSVTVSYGYTF
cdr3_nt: TGTGCCAGCAGTGTAACAGTAAGCTATGGCTACACCTTC

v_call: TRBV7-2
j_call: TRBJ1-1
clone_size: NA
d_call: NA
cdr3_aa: CASSLGRGRSTEAFF
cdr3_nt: TGTGCCAGCAGCTTAGGACGCGGCAGATCCACTGAAGCTTTCTTT